Each of the 10 T cell receptor beta chains below was sequenced from the same sample in a study of regulatory T cells in long-lasting Graves disease. Time point in this sample: persistent/refractory GD, antithyroid drugs over 5 years with positive TRAb. Isolated PBMC RNA provided the starting material for the TCR library. Construction of the TCR beta libraries employed iRepertoire HTBI primers in conjunction with Arm-PCR of CDR3 regions. One entry per CDR3 protein results from TCRdb running MiXCR on the multiplex PCR reads. Seen here are hundreds of thousands of distinct CDR3 sequences, around 30% observed once, and the top ten hold about two fifths. Specimen: peripheral blood mononuclear cells (PBMCs), collected when the disease was refractory, from a patient treated with antithyroid drugs. The receptor set was obtained from a female donor with Graves disease.

Ten or more counts support this clonotype. The chain recombines TRBV6-5 with TRBJ1-1; D unresolved. Germline loops: CDR1 MNHEY, CDR2 SVGAGI. V was pared by 2 bases and J by 3 bases, with 16 bases between. This CDR3 is 16 amino acids long. CDR3 coding DNA: TGTGCCAGCAGTTACGGTCCGGTTGGTTTGGACACTGAAGCTTTCTTT. Protein product: CASSYGPVGLDTEAFF.

The chain employs TRBV5-1 and TRBJ1-1, with D maybe TRBD1 (6 bases). V lost 2 bases, J lost 5 bases, and 13 bases lay in between. The CDR3 is made up of 14 amino acids. CDR1 and CDR2 from the germline V gene are SGHRS and YFSETQ. CDR3 region: CASSFLPGATEAFF. CDR3 DNA sequence: TGCGCCAGCAGCTTCCTGCCGGGGGCAACTGAAGCTTTCTTT. The full variable domain, completed using reference TRBV5-1 and TRBJ1-1, is KAGVTQTPRYLIKTRGQQVTLSCSPISGHRSVSWYQQTPGQGLQFLFEYFSETQRNKGNFPGRFSGRQFSNSRSEMNVSTLELGDSALYLCASSFLPGATEAFFGQGTRLTVV.

This clonotype was counted once. The gene calls are TRBV7-9 and TRBJ2-7, with 8 nucleotides matching TRBD1. The CDR3 covers 13 residues. Germline V CDR1 and CDR2: SEHNR, FQNEAQ (reference sequence). CDR3 nucleotides: TGTGTACTGAGGGGGACAGGCTCCTACGAGCAGTACTTC. It yields the protein CVLRGTGSYEQYF.

This chain joins TRBV5-1 and TRBJ2-5; D ambiguous. The CDR3 has 14 residues. The V end was cut by 4 bases, the J end by 2 bases, with 12 bases between. Germline CDR1 reads SGHRS; CDR2 reads YFSETQ. The CDR3 spells CASSKRSVQETQYF. Here the CDR3 DNA reads TGCGCCAGCAGCAAGAGGTCCGTACAAGAGACCCAGTACTTC.

This rearrangement joins TRBV30 to TRBJ2-7, with a tentative D call TRBD1 (6 bases). The CDR3 loop spans 15 amino acids. The V end was cut by 5 bases, the J end by 1 base, with 18 bases between. Germline-derived CDR1 and CDR2 are GTSNPN and SVGIG (reference sequence). The CDR3 nucleotides read TGTGCCTGGCTCTCTGGAACAGGGAAGTCCTACGAGCAGTACTTC. It translates to CAWLSGTGKSYEQYF.

This chain links TRBV6-5 with TRBJ2-2; 8 positions match TRBD2. Germline values: CDR1 MNHEY, CDR2 SVGAGI. Trimming took 4 bases from V and 4 from J; bases not matched to a gene: 11. The CDR3 consists of 17 residues. CDR3 in amino acids: CASSSHPTSAVTGELFF. CDR3 nucleotides: TGTGCCAGCAGTTCCCACCCGACTAGCGCGGTCACCGGGGAGCTGTTTTTT.

Turning to this clonotype: A single base separates this from a much larger clone, so it may be a read error. The V gene is TRBV28, the J gene TRBJ1-1; D is undetermined. Germline CDR1 reads MDHEN; CDR2 reads SYDVKM. CDR3 length equals 14 residues. CDR3 amino acids: CASSPPGLNTGAFF. The CDR3 coding sequence is TGTGCCAGCAGCCCACCGGGTCTGAACACTGGAGCTTTCTTT.

In regard to this clonotype: This may come from a read error, since a much larger clone is one base off. The CDR3 nucleotides read TGTGCCCGCAGTTTCGGGTCAGCCAATTCACCCCTCCACTTT. It specifies CARSFGSANSPLHF. The rearrangement joins TRBV27 to TRBJ1-6; D unclear. In germline, CDR1 is MNHEY, CDR2 SMNVEV (reference sequence). The CDR3 has 14 amino acids.

In its sample, this clonotype was seen a few times. V is TRBV12-5 and J is TRBJ2-4; D is possibly TRBD1 (6 bases). Between the trimmed V and J ends, which lost 6 bases and 0 bases, there was a span of 9 bases. Germline V lookup: CDR1 LGHNT, CDR2 FRNRAP. This CDR3 has 14 residues. The CDR3: CASGQGLAKNIQYF. The CDR3 region has the DNA TGTGCTAGTGGACAGGGATTAGCCAAAAACATTCAGTACTTC.

This clonotype was counted a few times. Written as DNA, the CDR3 is TGTGCCAGCAGCGCGGGACAGGGGTTCAGCGAGCAGTACTTC. Its translation is CASSAGQGFSEQYF. The rearrangement links TRBV27 to TRBJ2-7, with 10 bases aligning to TRBD1. Germline assignment: CDR1 MNHEY and CDR2 SMNVEV (reference sequence). The junction had 8 bases not matched to a gene; V was cut back by 6 bases and J by 6 bases. CDR3 length equals 14 residues.